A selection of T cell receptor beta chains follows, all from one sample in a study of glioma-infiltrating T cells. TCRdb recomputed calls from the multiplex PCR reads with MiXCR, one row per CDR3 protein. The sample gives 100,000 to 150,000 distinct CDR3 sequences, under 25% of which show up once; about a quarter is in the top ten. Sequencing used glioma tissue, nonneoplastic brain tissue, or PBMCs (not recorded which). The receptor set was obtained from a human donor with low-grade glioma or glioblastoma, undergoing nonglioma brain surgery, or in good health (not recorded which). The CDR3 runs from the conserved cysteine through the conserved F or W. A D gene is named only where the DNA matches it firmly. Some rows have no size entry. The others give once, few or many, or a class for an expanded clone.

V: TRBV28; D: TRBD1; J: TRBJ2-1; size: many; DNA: TGTGCCACCCTGGGAGGAGACAGGGGAGGTGAGCAGTTCTTC; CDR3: CATLGGDRGGEQFF
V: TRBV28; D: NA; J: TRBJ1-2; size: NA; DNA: TGTGCCAGCAGTTTATCGCGGACGGTTTATGGCTACACCTTC; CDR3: CASSLSRTVYGYTF
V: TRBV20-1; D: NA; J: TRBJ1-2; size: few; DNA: TGCAGTGCTAGAGGTCCCGGGGGAACCTATGGCTACACCTTC; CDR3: CSARGPGGTYGYTF
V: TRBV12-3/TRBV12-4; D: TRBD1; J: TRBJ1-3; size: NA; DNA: TGTGCCAGCAGCCTCGGACAGGGTTTTGCTAAGTCTGGAAACACCATATATTTT; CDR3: CASSLGQGFAKSGNTIYF
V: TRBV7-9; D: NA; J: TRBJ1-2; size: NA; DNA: TGTGCCAGCAGCCCTGGTGTGGGGGTCTACACCTTC; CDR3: CASSPGVGVYTF
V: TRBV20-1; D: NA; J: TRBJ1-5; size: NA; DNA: TGCAGTGCTAGTGGGGGGATGGATAGCAATCAGCCCCAGCATTTT; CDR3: CSASGGMDSNQPQHF
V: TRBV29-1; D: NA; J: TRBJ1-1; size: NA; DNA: TGCAGCGTTGAAAAGTCAGCCTCTGAAGCTTTCTTT; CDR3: CSVEKSASEAFF
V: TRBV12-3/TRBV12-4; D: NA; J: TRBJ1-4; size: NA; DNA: TGTGCCAGCAGTTTAGGGGGCAGTCCTAATGAAAAACTGTTTTTT; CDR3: CASSLGGSPNEKLFF
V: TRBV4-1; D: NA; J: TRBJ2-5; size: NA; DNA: TGCGACAGCAGCCAGTGGGGCCGGGGGACCTCTTCAGAGACCCAGTACTTC; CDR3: CDSSQWGRGTSSETQYF
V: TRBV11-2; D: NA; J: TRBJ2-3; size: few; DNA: TGTGCCAGCAGTCTGGACAGAAGGACGCAGTATTTT; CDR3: CASSLDRRTQYF
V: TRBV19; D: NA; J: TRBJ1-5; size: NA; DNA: TGTGCCAGTAGCTACAGGAACAATCAGCCCCAGCATTTT; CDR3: CASSYRNNQPQHF
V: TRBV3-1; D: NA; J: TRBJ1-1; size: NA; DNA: TGTGCCAGCAGCCAAGATCGAGCCAGGGTGGACACTGAAGCTTTCTTT; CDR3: CASSQDRARVDTEAFF
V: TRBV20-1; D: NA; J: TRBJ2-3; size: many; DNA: TGCAGTGCTAGAGATAATGACGCGGGGGCTAGCACAGATACGCAGTATTTT; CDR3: CSARDNDAGASTDTQYF
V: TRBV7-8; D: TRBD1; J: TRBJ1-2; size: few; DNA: TGTGCCAGCAGCTTAGTAGAGACAGGGTCCTGGGGCTACACCTTC; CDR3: CASSLVETGSWGYTF
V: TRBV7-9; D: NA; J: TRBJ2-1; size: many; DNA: TGTGCCAGCAGCTTAGGGACTGGCAATGAGCAGTTCTTC; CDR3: CASSLGTGNEQFF
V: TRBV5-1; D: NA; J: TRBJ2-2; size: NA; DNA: TGCGCCAGCAGCAGGGGGGACACCGGGGAGCTGTTTTTT; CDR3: CASSRGDTGELFF
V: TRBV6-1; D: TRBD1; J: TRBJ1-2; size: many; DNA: TGTGCCAGCAGGCGGACAGGGGCGGCCTATGGCTACACCTTC; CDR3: CASRRTGAAYGYTF
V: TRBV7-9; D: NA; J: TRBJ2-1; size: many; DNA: TGTGCCAGCCTAGGTCTATCCAATGAGCAGTTCTTC; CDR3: CASLGLSNEQFF
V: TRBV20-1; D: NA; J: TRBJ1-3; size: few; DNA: TGCAGTGCTAGAGCTCCTCAGGGGCACACCATACATTTT; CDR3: CSARAPQGHTIHF
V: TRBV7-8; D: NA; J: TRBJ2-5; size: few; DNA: TGTGCCATCGGGACGGGGGGCCCCTTGGCCCAGTACTTC; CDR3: CAIGTGGPLAQYF
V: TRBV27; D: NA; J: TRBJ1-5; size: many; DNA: TGTGCCAGCAGTTTACGAGGCCAGCCCCAGCATTTT; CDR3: CASSLRGQPQHF
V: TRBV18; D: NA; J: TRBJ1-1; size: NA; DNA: TGTGCCAGCTCATGGGATCCCCCGAACCCCACAGGAGAAGCTTTCTTT; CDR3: CASSWDPPNPTGEAFF
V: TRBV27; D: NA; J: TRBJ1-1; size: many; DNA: TGTGCCAGCAGTCCGACCAAAGCTGAAGCTTTCTTT; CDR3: CASSPTKAEAFF
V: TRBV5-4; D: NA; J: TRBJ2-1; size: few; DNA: TGTGCCAGCAGCCGGGAAGAAAGGGGTGAGCAGTTCTTC; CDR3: CASSREERGEQFF
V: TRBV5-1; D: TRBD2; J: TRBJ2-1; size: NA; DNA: TGCGCCAGCAGCTTGGAGGTGCGGGGGGGCCGGAATGAGCAGTTCTTC; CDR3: CASSLEVRGGRNEQFF
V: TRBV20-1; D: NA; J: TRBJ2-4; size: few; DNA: TGCAGTGCTAGAGATGGCAGAAAAAACATTCAGTACTTC; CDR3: CSARDGRKNIQYF
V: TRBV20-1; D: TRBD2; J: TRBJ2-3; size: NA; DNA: TGCAGTGCCCCGGGAGGTTGGGCAGGCACAGATACGCAGTATTTT; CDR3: CSAPGGWAGTDTQYF
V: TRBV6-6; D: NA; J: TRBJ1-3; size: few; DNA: TGTGCCAGCAGTTACGCCGGGCCTGGGGCTGGAAACACCATATATTTT; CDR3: CASSYAGPGAGNTIYF
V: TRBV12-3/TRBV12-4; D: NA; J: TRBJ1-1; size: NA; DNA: TGTGCCAGCAGTTTGTGGGCATCTCGCGAAGCTTTCTTT; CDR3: CASSLWASREAFF
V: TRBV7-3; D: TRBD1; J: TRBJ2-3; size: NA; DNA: TGTGCCAGCAGCTTAGGTCTACAGGGGCCCACAGATACGCAGTATTTT; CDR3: CASSLGLQGPTDTQYF
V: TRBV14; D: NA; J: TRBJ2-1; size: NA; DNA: TGTGCCAGCAGCCCCTTTGTGACAGCTTGGGGCAATGAGCAGTTCTTC; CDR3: CASSPFVTAWGNEQFF
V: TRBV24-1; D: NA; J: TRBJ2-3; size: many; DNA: TGTGCCACCAGTGCACGGGGGACGGATACGCAGTATTTT; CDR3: CATSARGTDTQYF
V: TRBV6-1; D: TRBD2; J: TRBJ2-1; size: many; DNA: TGTGCCAGCAGTCGGACTAGCGGGGGTTACAATGAGCAGTTCTTC; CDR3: CASSRTSGGYNEQFF
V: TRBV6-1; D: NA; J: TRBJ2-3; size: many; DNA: TGTGCCACCAAGCTAAACACAGATACGCAGTATTTT; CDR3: CATKLNTDTQYF
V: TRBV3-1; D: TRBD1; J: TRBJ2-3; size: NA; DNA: TGTGCCAGCAGCCGCCGGACAGGCCAAAAGCCAGATACGCAGTATTTT; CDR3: CASSRRTGQKPDTQYF
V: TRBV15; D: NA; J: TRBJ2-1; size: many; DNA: TGTGCCACCAGCATTCAAAGCTCCTACAATGAGCAGTTCTTC; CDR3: CATSIQSSYNEQFF
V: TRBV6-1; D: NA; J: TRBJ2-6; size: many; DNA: TGTGCCAGCAGTCCCGTTTTCTCTGGGGCCAACGTCCTGACTTTC; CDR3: CASSPVFSGANVLTF
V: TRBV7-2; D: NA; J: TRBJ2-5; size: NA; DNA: TGTGCCAGCAGCTTAGGGGGTCGCTCCTTAGAGACCCAGTACTTC; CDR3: CASSLGGRSLETQYF
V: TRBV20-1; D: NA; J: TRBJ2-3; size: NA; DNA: TGCAGTGCTAGGACAGACCAGGCTACGCAGTATTTT; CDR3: CSARTDQATQYF
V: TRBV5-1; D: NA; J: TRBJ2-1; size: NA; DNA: TGCGCCAGCAGCTTGGCGAAAGGGGGGGGGGGCCGGAATGAGCAGTTCTTC; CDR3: CASSLAKGGGGRNEQFF